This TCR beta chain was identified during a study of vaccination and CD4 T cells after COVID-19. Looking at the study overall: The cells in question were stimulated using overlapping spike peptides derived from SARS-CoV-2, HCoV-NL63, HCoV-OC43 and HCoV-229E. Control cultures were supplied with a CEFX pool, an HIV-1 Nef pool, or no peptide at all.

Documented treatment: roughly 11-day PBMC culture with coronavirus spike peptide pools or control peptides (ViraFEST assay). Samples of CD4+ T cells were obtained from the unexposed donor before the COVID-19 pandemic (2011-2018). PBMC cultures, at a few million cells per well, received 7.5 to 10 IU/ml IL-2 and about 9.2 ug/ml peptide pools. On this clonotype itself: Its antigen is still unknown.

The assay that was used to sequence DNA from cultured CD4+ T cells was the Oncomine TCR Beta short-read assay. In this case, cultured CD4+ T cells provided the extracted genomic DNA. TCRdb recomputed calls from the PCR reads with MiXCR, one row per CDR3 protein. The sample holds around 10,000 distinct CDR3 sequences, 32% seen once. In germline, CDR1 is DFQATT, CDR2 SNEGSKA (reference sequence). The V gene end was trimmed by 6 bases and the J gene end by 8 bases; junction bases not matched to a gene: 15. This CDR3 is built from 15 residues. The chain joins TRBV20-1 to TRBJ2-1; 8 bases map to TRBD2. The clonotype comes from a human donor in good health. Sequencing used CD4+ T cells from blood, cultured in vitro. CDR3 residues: CSALQGLYGGDEQFF. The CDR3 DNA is TGCAGTGCCTTACAGGGTTTATACGGGGGGGATGAGCAGTTCTTC.